A single sample is the source of the 15 T cell receptor beta chains below, sequenced in a study of blood T cell repertoires in COVID-19 (dated by TCRdb to the early 2020s). To prepare the library, the immunoSEQ multiplex PCR assay was applied. What TCRdb holds here is the immuneACCESS table cut down to in-frame rearrangements. Part of the clones is not present; checked against another copy, under half of the missing clones reflect an unresolved V gene, and the others are unexplained. Recorded for this sample are about 270,000 clones; about nine tenths of them occurred a single time. The ten top clones hold approximately 9.8% of the sample. The sample consisted of peripheral blood. The receptors come from a man in his forties who had recovered from COVID-19.

V gene TRBV11-1 combines with J gene TRBJ2-7; D may be TRBD2 (5 bases). Between the trimmed V and J ends, which lost 5 bases and 7 bases, there was a span of 15 bases. Germline CDR1 and CDR2: SGHAT and FQDESV (reference sequence). The CDR3 contains 13 residues. CDR3: CASSPQSGKEQYF. DNA for the CDR3: TGTGCCAGCAGCCCCCAATCGGGGAAAGAGCAGTACTTC.

This chain uses TRBV19 with TRBJ1-5, with 12 positions matching TRBD1. The CDR3 consists of 18 residues. V gave up 7 bases and J gave up 2 bases; unmatched junction bases: 12. CDR1 is LNHDA, CDR2 SQIVND, per germline (reference sequence). CDR3 sequence reads: CASNKPGQGARGNQPQHF. CDR3 nucleotides: TGTGCCAGTAACAAGCCGGGACAGGGGGCGCGTGGCAATCAGCCCCAGCATTTT. The complete variable domain, with remaining parts taken from reference TRBV19 and TRBJ1-5, reads DGGITQSPKYLFRKEGQNVTLSCEQNLNHDAMYWYRQDPGQGLRLIYYSQIVNDFQKGDIAEGYSVSREKKESFPLTVTSAQKNPTAFYLCASNKPGQGARGNQPQHFGDGTRLSIL.

The CDR3, as DNA: TGTGCCAGCAGCCGACTTGAGCGTGAGCAGTTCTTC. Its protein is CASSRLEREQFF. The chain has TRBV12-3 or TRBV12-4 and TRBJ2-1; no reliable D call. Trimming took off 6 bases at V and 9 bases at J, with 12 bases between the two ends. The CDR3 consists of 12 residues.

The table lists this clone with a count of one. The CDR3 DNA reads TGTGCCAGCAGCTTTGAGGACTCGACTCAAGAGACCCAGTACTTC. Encoded protein: CASSFEDSTQETQYF. This chain uses TRBV5-4 with TRBJ2-5, with D perhaps TRBD2 (5 bases). Trimming pared 2 bases from V and 2 bases from J, leaving 13 bases between. This CDR3 contains 15 residues. Germline loops: CDR1 SGHNT, CDR2 YYREEE (reference sequence).

This chain uses TRBV7-8 with TRBJ2-5; TRBD2 matches 10 bases. V lost 5 bases, J lost 1 base, and 4 bases stayed unmatched. Germline CDR1 SGHVS, CDR2 FQNEAQ. This CDR3 contains 15 residues. This CDR3 is CASSAGTSAQETQYF. CDR3 coding DNA: TGTGCCAGCAGCGCCGGGACTAGCGCCCAAGAGACCCAGTACTTC.

V usage is TRBV6-2 or TRBV6-3 and J usage is TRBJ2-2; weak D call: TRBD1 (5 bases). In germline, CDR1 is MNHEY, CDR2 SVGEGT. The length of the CDR3 is 13 residues. The V end lost 2 bases, the J end lost 6 bases, and 7 bases lay between the germline ends. CDR3 region: CASSYRGSGELFF. The CDR3 region has the DNA TGTGCCAGCAGTTACAGGGGATCCGGGGAGCTGTTTTTT.

Worth noting for this clone: Other DNA sequences in this specimen translate into the identical CDR3. J is TRBJ2-3 and V is TRBV9, with D possibly TRBD2 on 6 matching bases. Between the trimmed V and J ends, which lost 3 bases and 1 base, there was a span of 9 bases. CDR1 is SGDLS, CDR2 YYNGEE, per germline. The CDR3 runs to 14 residues. This chain's CDR3 is CASSAWGGTDTQYF. The CDR3 nucleotides are TGTGCCAGCAGCGCCTGGGGGGGCACAGATACGCAGTATTTT.

The gene calls are TRBV5-1 and TRBJ1-1; 8 bases match TRBD1. Germline V gene sequence: CDR1 SGHRS, CDR2 YFSETQ. V lost 4 bases and J lost 7; bases outside the gene matches: 9. The length of the CDR3 is 14 residues. Here the CDR3 DNA reads TGCGCCAGCAGCCCCCTCGACAGGGGAGTTGAAGCTTTCTTT. This codes for CASSPLDRGVEAFF.

This clone has at least ten counts. The chain has TRBV7-9 and TRBJ2-7, with 8 positions matching TRBD2. V gave up 8 bases and J gave up 2 bases; unmatched junction bases: 8. The CDR3 contains 14 residues. Germline CDR1 is SEHNR and CDR2 is FQNEAQ (reference sequence). The CDR3 here is CASGAGEGPYEQYF. In DNA, the CDR3 is TGTGCCAGCGGAGCGGGGGAAGGCCCCTACGAGCAGTACTTC.

By share, this clone counts as medium-sized. The V and J genes are TRBV7-9 and TRBJ2-1; D unclear. Germline CDR1 SEHNR, CDR2 FQNEAQ (reference sequence). The length of the CDR3 is 12 residues. V dropped 5 bases and J dropped 4 bases, with 6 bases sitting between them. The CDR3 loop reads CASSRSYNEQFF. The CDR3 DNA follows: TGTGCCAGCAGCAGGAGTTACAATGAGCAGTTCTTC.

The chain combines TRBV7-3 with TRBJ2-1, with 10 bases fitting TRBD2. The CDR3 is made up of 14 amino acids. V shed 5 bases, J shed 8 bases, and the junction held 6 bases outside the gene matches. The germline gives CDR1 SGHTA, CDR2 FQGTGA. This CDR3 is CASSQAGGPHEQFF. The DNA for the CDR3 is TGTGCCAGCAGCCAAGCGGGAGGGCCGCATGAGCAGTTCTTC.

This clone was recorded once. The rearrangement links TRBV2 to TRBJ2-7; tentative D call: TRBD1 (5 bases). Per germline, CDR1 SNHLY and CDR2 FYNNEI. The CDR3 runs 10 residues. The V and J ends lost 4 bases and 9 bases respectively, with 7 bases between them. The CDR3 region is CASSVRGQYF. The CDR3 coding sequence is TGTGCCAGCAGTGTAAGGGGGCAGTACTTC. Combining the CDR3 with reference TRBV2 and TRBJ2-7 gives the whole variable domain EPEVTQTPSHQVTQMGQEVILRCVPISNHLYFYWYRQILGQKVEFLVSFYNNEISEKSEIFDDQFSVERPDGSNFTLKIRSTKLEDSAMYFCASSVRGQYFGPGTRLTVT.

V usage is TRBV5-1 and J usage is TRBJ2-3, with 7 positions matching TRBD1. The CDR3 spans 14 residues. With 3 bases clipped from V and 1 base from J, the junction kept 2 bases outside the gene matches. Per germline, CDR1 SGHRS and CDR2 YFSETQ. In DNA, the CDR3 is TGCGCCAGCAGCTGGGGACAGCGCACAGATACGCAGTATTTT. Residues: CASSWGQRTDTQYF.

This clone turned up a few times. This chain joins TRBV30 and TRBJ2-2, with 8 bases matching TRBD2. V gave up 2 bases and J gave up 4 bases; unmatched junction bases: 9. Germline values: CDR1 GTSNPN, CDR2 SVGIG (reference sequence). This CDR3 is built from 16 residues. Here the CDR3 DNA reads TGTGCCTGGAGTTCAATCGGGAGGGGTCCCACCGGGGAGCTGTTTTTT. Its protein is CAWSSIGRGPTGELFF.

The rearrangement uses TRBV30 and TRBJ1-5; 7 positions agree with TRBD1. This CDR3 is built from 14 residues. CDR1 is GTSNPN, CDR2 SVGIG, per germline (reference sequence). The ends lost 3 bases at V and 7 bases at J; junction bases unmatched: 9. Written as DNA, the CDR3 is TGTGCCTGGAGCGGTCGACAGGGCCGCCAGCCCCAGCATTTT. This translates into CAWSGRQGRQPQHF.